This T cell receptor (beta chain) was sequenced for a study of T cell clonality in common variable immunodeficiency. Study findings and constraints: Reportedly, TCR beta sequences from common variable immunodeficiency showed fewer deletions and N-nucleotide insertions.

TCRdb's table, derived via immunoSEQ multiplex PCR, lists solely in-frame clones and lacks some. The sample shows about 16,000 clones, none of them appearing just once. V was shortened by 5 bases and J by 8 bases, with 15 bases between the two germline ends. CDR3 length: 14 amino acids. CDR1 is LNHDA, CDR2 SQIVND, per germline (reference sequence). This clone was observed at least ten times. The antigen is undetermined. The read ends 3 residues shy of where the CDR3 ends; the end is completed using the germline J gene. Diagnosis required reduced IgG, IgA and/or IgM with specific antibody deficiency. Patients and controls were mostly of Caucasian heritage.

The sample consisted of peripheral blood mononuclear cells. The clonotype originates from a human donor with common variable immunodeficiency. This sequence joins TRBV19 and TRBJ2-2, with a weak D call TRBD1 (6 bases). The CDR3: CASSSNRVKGELFF. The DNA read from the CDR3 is TGTGCCAGTAGTTCCAACAGGGTTAAGGGGGAG.